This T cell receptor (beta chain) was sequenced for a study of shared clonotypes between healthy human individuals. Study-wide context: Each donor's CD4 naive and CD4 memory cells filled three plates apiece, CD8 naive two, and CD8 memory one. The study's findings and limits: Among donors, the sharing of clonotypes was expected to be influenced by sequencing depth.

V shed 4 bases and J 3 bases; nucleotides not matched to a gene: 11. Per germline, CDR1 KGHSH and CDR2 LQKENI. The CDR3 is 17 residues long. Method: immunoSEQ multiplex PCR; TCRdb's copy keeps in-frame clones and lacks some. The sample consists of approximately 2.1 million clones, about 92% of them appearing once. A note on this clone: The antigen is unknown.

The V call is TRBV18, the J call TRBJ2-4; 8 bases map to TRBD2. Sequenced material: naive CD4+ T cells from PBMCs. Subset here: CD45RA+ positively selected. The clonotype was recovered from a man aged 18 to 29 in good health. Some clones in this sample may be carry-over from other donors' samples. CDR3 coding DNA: TGTGCCAGCTCACAACTCAGCGGGAGTTATGACAAAAACATTCAGTACTTC. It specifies CASSQLSGSYDKNIQYF. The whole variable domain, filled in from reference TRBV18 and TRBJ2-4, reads NAGVMQNPRHLVRRRGQEARLRCSPMKGHSHVYWYRQLPEEGLKFMVYLQKENIIDESGMPKERFSAEFPKEGPSILRIQQVVRGDSAAYFCASSQLSGSYDKNIQYFGAGTRLSVL.